Presented here are 20 T cell receptor beta chains from one specimen sequenced in a study of regulatory T cells in long-lasting Graves disease. The authors built TCR beta libraries using iRepertoire HTBI primers and Arm-PCR of CDR3 regions. TCRdb reprocessed the multiplex PCR reads via MiXCR and lists one record per CDR3 protein. The sample has more than 350,000 distinct CDR3 sequences, roughly 23% seen once. The sample's time point: persistent/refractory GD, antithyroid drugs over 5 years with positive TRAb. Following extraction of RNA from PBMCs, that RNA was used to make the TCR library. Source: peripheral blood mononuclear cells (PBMCs), taken when the disease was refractory, from a patient treated with antithyroid drugs. These receptors were taken from a female donor with Graves disease.

The rearrangement links TRBV6-1 to TRBJ2-1; the D is unclear. Trimming removed 2 bases from V and 2 bases from J, with 10 bases in between. The CDR3 length is 15 residues. Per germline, CDR1 MNHNS and CDR2 SASEGT. The CDR3 region is CASSEWLDPYNEQFF. The CDR3 nucleotides read TGTGCCAGCAGTGAATGGCTAGATCCCTACAATGAGCAGTTCTTC.

This clonotype has at least ten counts. This chain connects TRBV28 to TRBJ1-2; no definite D call. This CDR3 has 13 residues. Trimming pared 6 bases from V and 2 bases from J, leaving 10 bases between. Germline assignment: CDR1 MDHEN and CDR2 SYDVKM. This CDR3 is CASSSQRNYGYTF. The CDR3 DNA follows: TGTGCCAGCAGCTCCCAAAGGAACTATGGCTACACCTTC.

This clonotype was seen more than once but under ten times. Sequence at one end of the junction differs from germline and may be a read error. The rearrangement joins TRBV20-1 to TRBJ2-1, with 14 bases fitting TRBD2. The CDR3 sequence is 18 residues long. Germline V lookup: CDR1 DFQATT, CDR2 SNEGSKA (reference sequence). The CDR3 DNA reads as TGCAGTGCGAGAGGGACTAGCGGGAGAAAAGGCTCCTACAATGAGCAGTTCTTC. This codes for CSARGTSGRKGSYNEQFF.

Only a few counts were recorded for this clonotype. The rearrangement uses TRBV6-1 and TRBJ1-2, with D perhaps matching TRBD1 (5 bases). CDR1 is MNHNS, CDR2 SASEGT, per germline. CDR3 length: 15 residues. V was trimmed by 6 bases and J by 3 bases, leaving 17 bases between them. In DNA form, the CDR3 reads TGTGCCAGCAGCCTCCTCGCGGACAAATACTATGGCTACACCTTC. Translation: CASSLLADKYYGYTF.

This clonotype was recorded a few times. The CDR3: CAWSMGSDEQYF. In DNA, the CDR3 is TGTGCCTGGAGCATGGGAAGCGACGAGCAGTACTTC. This rearrangement joins TRBV30 to TRBJ2-7, with D hard to call. The length of the CDR3 is 12 residues. The germline CDR1 and CDR2 sequences are GTSNPN and SVGIG (reference sequence). The V end lost 3 bases, the J end lost 5 bases, and 11 bases lay between the germline ends.

This clonotype was seen at least ten times. This chain's CDR3 is CSVIRAGANTEAFF. CDR3 in DNA: TGCAGCGTAATCCGAGCAGGAGCGAACACTGAAGCTTTCTTT. This chain links TRBV29-1 with TRBJ1-1, with D uncertain. Trimming removed 6 bases at V and 1 base at J, with 15 bases between. From germline, CDR1 is SQVTM and CDR2 ANQGSEA. This CDR3 is built from 14 residues.

A remark on this clonotype: At one of its ends the junction is not consistent with the germline gene, which may arise from a read error. V gene TRBV11-2 combines with J gene TRBJ1-1; a possible D gene is TRBD1 (5 bases). The germline CDR1 and CDR2 sequences are SGHAT and FQNNGV. This CDR3 spans 13 amino acids. As DNA, the CDR3 is TGTACCAGCAGCTTAGCAGGGAGGACTGAAGCTTTCTTT. Translating it yields CTSSLAGRTEAFF.

This clonotype was detected a few times. V usage is TRBV5-4 and J usage is TRBJ1-2; D is perhaps TRBD1 (5 bases). V lost 0 bases and J lost 7, with 13 bases in between. The CDR3 is 14 amino acids. Germline V gives CDR1 SGHNT, CDR2 YYREEE (reference sequence). Written as DNA, the CDR3 is TGTGCCAGCAGCTTGGAGCAGGGATGGGGTGGCTACACCTTC. Amino acid sequence: CASSLEQGWGGYTF.

V usage is TRBV27 and J usage is TRBJ2-7, with TRBD1 identical over 9 bases. Germline V gives CDR1 MNHEY, CDR2 SMNVEV (reference sequence). V lost 5 bases, J lost 2 bases, and 7 bases stayed unmatched. This CDR3 comprises 15 residues. This chain's CDR3 is CASSPDRGLTYEQYF. CDR3 DNA: TGTGCCAGCAGTCCTGACAGGGGGTTAACCTACGAGCAGTACTTC.

A word on this clonotype: Possible read error: a much larger clone is one base away. The rearrangement links TRBV20-1 to TRBJ1-1; no reliable D call. Trimming took off 5 bases at V and 7 bases at J, with 11 bases between the two ends. The CDR3 has 11 amino acids. Per the germline V gene, CDR1 is DFQATT and CDR2 is SNEGSKA (reference sequence). CDR3: CSALEDREAFF. In nucleotides, the CDR3 is TGCAGTGCTTTAGAAGACCGTGAAGCTTTCTTT.

V gene TRBV29-1 combines with J gene TRBJ2-7; tentative D call: TRBD2 (6 bases). Trimming left V 6 bases short and J 3 bases short, with 9 bases between. The CDR3 runs to 11 residues. The germline V gene has CDR1 SQVTM and CDR2 ANQGSEA. DNA of the CDR3: TGCAGCGTGGGGGGAGACTACGAGCAGTACTTC. This gives the protein CSVGGDYEQYF.

Turning to this clonotype: A much larger clone is a single base away; this may be a read error. The chain uses TRBV6-1 and TRBJ2-7; a possible D gene is TRBD2 (6 bases). Looked up from germline, CDR1 is MNHNS and CDR2 is SASEGT. CDR3 length equals 14 residues. Trimming removed 7 bases from V and 0 bases from J, with 13 bases in between. The CDR3, as DNA: TGTGCCAGCAAAGCTGGCGGGGCCTCCTACGAGCAGTACTTC. As protein: CASKAGGASYEQYF.

The V call is TRBV10-3, the J call TRBJ2-3; TRBD2 aligns across 12 bases. V lost 0 bases to trimming and J lost 6 bases; unmatched junction nucleotides: 7. This CDR3 contains 17 residues. CDR1 and CDR2 from the germline V gene are ENHRY and SYGVKD. CDR3 nucleotides: TGTGCCATCAGTGAGTCGTTGACTAGCGGGAGAAGGGATACGCAGTATTTT. Protein sequence: CAISESLTSGRRDTQYF.

The chain combines TRBV19 with TRBJ2-2; D might be TRBD2 (6 bases). The CDR3 contains 15 residues. Trimming removed 9 bases at V and 4 bases at J, with 18 bases between. Germline CDR1 is LNHDA and CDR2 is SQIVND (reference sequence). The CDR3 DNA is TGTGCCAGCCGTAGGCGGGGCGGGGCCACCGGGGAGCTGTTTTTT. The encoded protein is CASRRRGGATGELFF.

The chain combines TRBV29-1 with TRBJ2-7; no clear D. The CDR3 has 16 amino acids. CDR1 and CDR2 (germline): SQVTM, ANQGSEA. V lost 6 bases and J 1 base, leaving 22 bases between the germline ends. The CDR3 is CSVAPGPEDKSYEQYF. The CDR3 nucleotides are TGCAGCGTCGCCCCCGGGCCCGAAGACAAATCCTACGAGCAGTACTTC.

V and J are TRBV14 and TRBJ1-1, with a tentative D call TRBD1 (6 bases). Per the germline V gene, CDR1 is SGHDN and CDR2 is FVKESK. V was shortened by 5 bases and J by 6 bases, with 16 bases between the two germline ends. The CDR3 totals 14 residues. The CDR3 spells CASSEGGRIPEAFF. The CDR3 region has the DNA TGTGCCAGCAGCGAGGGGGGTCGTATTCCTGAAGCTTTCTTT.

The table lists this clonotype with many counts. This chain links TRBV9 with TRBJ2-7; unclear D gene. Trimming shortened V by 0 bases and J by 0 bases, and 7 bases separated the two germline ends. Per germline, CDR1 SGDLS and CDR2 YYNGEE. The CDR3 contains 14 residues. The CDR3 reads CASSVGAFSYEQYF. CDR3 bases: TGTGCCAGCAGCGTAGGGGCTTTCTCCTACGAGCAGTACTTC.

In this sample, this clonotype turned up a few times. This chain links TRBV7-6 with TRBJ2-7; D might be TRBD1 (5 bases). Germline CDR1 reads SGHVS; CDR2 reads FNYEAQ. CDR3 size: 13 residues. V shed 4 bases and J shed 7 bases, with 14 bases lying between them. For the CDR3, the DNA is TGTGCCAGCAGCTCGCACAGGAATGGTGAGCAGTACTTC. Translated: CASSSHRNGEQYF.

This clonotype has just a few counts. For the CDR3, the DNA is TGTGCCAGCAGTTTCAGGGGTTCGGACACCGGGGAGCTGTTTTTT. Translation gives CASSFRGSDTGELFF. The chain employs TRBV2 and TRBJ2-2, with a possible D match to TRBD1 (6 bases). Trimming removed 5 bases at V and 3 bases at J, with 13 bases between. This CDR3 has 15 amino acids. Germline-derived CDR1 and CDR2 are SNHLY and FYNNEI.

This clonotype was picked up a small number of times. The chain joins TRBV20-1 to TRBJ2-2; 7 bases map to TRBD2. Germline-derived CDR1 and CDR2 are DFQATT and SNEGSKA (reference sequence). V lost 4 bases to trimming and J lost 1 base; unmatched junction nucleotides: 6. The CDR3 consists of 15 residues. This chain's CDR3 is CSATALAENTGELFF. As DNA, the CDR3 is TGCAGTGCTACCGCGCTAGCGGAGAACACCGGGGAGCTGTTTTTT.